This T cell receptor beta chain was sequenced for a study of T cells expressing NK-cell markers. Study-wide points: Top CD8+ clonotypes included the dominant CD3+CD56+NKG2C+ clonotypes in several donors.

Of note for this clonotype: Antigen unknown.

TCRdb reanalyzed the 5' RACE reads, giving one entry per CDR3 protein sequence and no DNA. This listing includes 200,000 to 300,000 distinct CDR3 sequences. This CDR3 has 16 residues. CDR1 DFQATT and CDR2 SNEGSKA come from the germline V gene (reference sequence). The TCR sequence derives from a man aged 18 to 30 in good health. Source material: blood T cells: a sorted CD56 or NKG2C T cell subset, CD4+ or CD8+ T cells, or bulk PBMC T cells (not recorded which). The gene calls are TRBV20-1 and TRBJ2-5; TCRdb names TRBD1, which stays unverified in the absence of DNA. CDR3 loop: CSARNPSGGKKETQYF.